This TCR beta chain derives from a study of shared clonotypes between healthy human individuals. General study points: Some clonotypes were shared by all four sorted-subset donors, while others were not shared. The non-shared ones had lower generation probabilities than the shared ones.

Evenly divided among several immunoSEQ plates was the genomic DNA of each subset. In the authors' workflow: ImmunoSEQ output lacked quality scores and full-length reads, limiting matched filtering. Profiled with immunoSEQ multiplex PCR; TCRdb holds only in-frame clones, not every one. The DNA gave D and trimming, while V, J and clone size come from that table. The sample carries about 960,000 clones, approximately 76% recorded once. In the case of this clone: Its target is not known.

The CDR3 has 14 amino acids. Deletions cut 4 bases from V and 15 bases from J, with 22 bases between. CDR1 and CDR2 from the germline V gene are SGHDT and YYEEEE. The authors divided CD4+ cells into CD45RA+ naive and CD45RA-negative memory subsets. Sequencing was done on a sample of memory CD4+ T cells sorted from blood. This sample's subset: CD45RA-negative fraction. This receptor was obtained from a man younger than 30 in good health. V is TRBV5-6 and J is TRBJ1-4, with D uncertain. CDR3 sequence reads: CASSVNTALKGLFF. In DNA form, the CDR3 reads TGTGCCAGCAGCGTTAACACCGCCCTGAAAGGATTGTTTTTT. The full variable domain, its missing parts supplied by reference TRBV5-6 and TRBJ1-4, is DAGVTQSPTHLIKTRGQQVTLRCSPKSGHDTVSWYQQALGQGPQFIFQYYEEEERQRGNFPDRFSGHQFPNYSSELNVNALLLGDSALYLCASSVNTALKGLFFGSGTQLSVL.